This TCR beta chain was retrieved from a study of identical twins. TCRdb fed the 5' RACE reads into MiXCR, producing one record per CDR3 protein. The repertoire holds hundreds of thousands of distinct CDR3 sequences, with 20% to 25% as singletons. Worth noting for this clonotype: The target antigen is unknown.

Trimming left V 5 bases short and J 4 bases short, with 12 bases between. The germline V gene has CDR1 MNHEY and CDR2 SVGEGT. The CDR3 contains 13 residues. Points from the study as a whole: Fewer insertions were carried by abundant cord blood beta clonotypes, but none was seen in memory repertoires. Within twin pairs, the out-of-frame alpha sequences they shared showed excess low generation probability.

This same sample was also taken into another study, of T cells expressing NK-cell markers. As that report states: Researchers got TCR beta repertoires out of sorted CD3+CD56+NKG2C+, CD3+CD56+NKG2C- and CD3+CD56-NKG2C+ T cells.

The chain combines TRBV6-2 or TRBV6-3 with TRBJ2-7; weak D call: TRBD1 (5 bases). Source material: CD4+ T cells sorted from blood. This clonotype originated in a woman younger than 35 in good health. The CDR3, as DNA: TGTGCCAGCAGTCCACAGGTTCAGTACGAGCAGTACTTC. Translating it yields CASSPQVQYEQYF.